The 12 T cell receptor beta chains below come from one sample, sequenced in a study of shared clonotypes between healthy human individuals. The assay was immunoSEQ multiplex PCR, and TCRdb's table has in-frame clones only and misses some. This sample carries about 980,000 clones, around 80% of them seen once, and the ten largest clones take around 1.5%. The specimen was memory CD4+ T cells sorted from blood. Regarding subset: CD45RA-negative fraction. The receptor set was obtained from a man younger than 35 in good health.

DNA of the CDR3: TGTGCCAGCAGCTCATTCCCAGGACGGGGCGGGGAGCTGTTTTTT. Amino acids: CASSSFPGRGGELFF. The J gene is TRBJ2-2, the V gene TRBV7-2, with TRBD2 as a possible D gene (5 bases). Trimming pared 4 bases from V and 7 bases from J, leaving 16 bases between. The CDR3 has 15 amino acids. Germline lookup yields CDR1 SGHTA and CDR2 FQGNSA. Filled out from reference TRBV7-2 and TRBJ2-2, the complete variable domain reads GAGVSQSPSNKVTEKGKDVELRCDPISGHTALYWYRQSLGQGLEFLIYFQGNSAPDKSGLPSDRFSAERTGGSVSTLTIQRTQQEDSAVYLCASSSFPGRGGELFFGEGSRLTVL.

The chain links TRBV5-4 to TRBJ2-1, with TRBD2 matching 9 bases. CDR3 length: 15 residues. Germline loops: CDR1 SGHNT, CDR2 YYREEE (reference sequence). J gave up 1 base and V 4 bases, and 3 bases lay outside the gene matches. The CDR3 spells CASSQTSGSYNEQFF. CDR3 DNA: TGTGCCAGCAGCCAAACTAGCGGGTCCTACAATGAGCAGTTCTTC.

Comment on this clone: Other DNA sequences in the sample encode the same CDR3. The chain uses TRBV30 and TRBJ1-2; TRBD1 agrees at 8 bases. Trimming at V came to 1 base and at J to 7 bases, leaving 2 bases not matched to a gene. This CDR3 has 12 residues. Germline V gives CDR1 GTSNPN, CDR2 SVGIG (reference sequence). The CDR3 is CAWSGTGGGYTF. CDR3 nucleotides: TGTGCCTGGAGTGGCACAGGGGGTGGCTACACCTTC.

The chain recombines TRBV6-1 with TRBJ1-4; perhaps TRBD1 as D (5 bases). The germline V gene has CDR1 MNHNS and CDR2 SASEGT. Trimming pared 8 bases from V and 4 bases from J, leaving 14 bases between. The length of the CDR3 is 14 residues. CDR3 residues: CASGTSPNNEKLFF. The CDR3 nucleotides are TGTGCCAGCGGGACGTCGCCAAATAATGAAAAACTGTTTTTT.

This clone showed up just a few times. The rearrangement uses TRBV7-2 and TRBJ2-1; D not certain. Germline loops: CDR1 SGHTA, CDR2 FQGNSA. V was shortened by 2 bases and J by 2 bases, with 13 bases between the two germline ends. The CDR3 consists of 16 residues. The CDR3 is CASSLLWIGAYNEQFF. CDR3 nucleotides: TGTGCCAGCAGCTTATTGTGGATTGGCGCCTACAATGAGCAGTTCTTC.

This chain links TRBV19 with TRBJ2-2; 7 bases are shared with TRBD1. With 4 bases clipped from V and 5 bases from J, the junction kept 7 bases outside the gene matches. Germline V lookup: CDR1 LNHDA, CDR2 SQIVND (reference sequence). The length of the CDR3 is 15 residues. CDR3 coding DNA: TGTGCCAGTAGTACTGGACAGGTTGAAACCGGGGAGCTGTTTTTT. It codes for CASSTGQVETGELFF. Full variable domain (remainder filled in from reference TRBV19 and TRBJ2-2): DGGITQSPKYLFRKEGQNVTLSCEQNLNHDAMYWYRQDPGQGLRLIYYSQIVNDFQKGDIAEGYSVSREKKESFPLTVTSAQKNPTAFYLCASSTGQVETGELFFGEGSRLTVL.

This chain joins TRBV6-6 and TRBJ2-1, with D perhaps given as TRBD1 or TRBD2 (6 bases each). V dropped 6 bases and J dropped 4 bases, with 16 bases sitting between them. The V gene's germline CDR1 is MNHNY and CDR2 SVGAGI (reference sequence). The CDR3 is made up of 15 amino acids. Here the CDR3 DNA reads TGTGCCAGCAGCTCGATCGGGGGCGGGTACAATGAGCAGTTCTTC. Its translation: CASSSIGGGYNEQFF.

The chain combines TRBV6-1 with TRBJ2-3; TRBD2 aligns across 7 bases. This CDR3 has 14 amino acids. J lost 0 bases, V lost 6 bases, and 3 bases had no gene match. Germline V gene sequence: CDR1 MNHNS, CDR2 SASEGT. The CDR3: CASRKRGSTDTQYF. CDR3 DNA sequence: TGTGCCAGCAGAAAGCGGGGTAGCACAGATACGCAGTATTTT.

The chain's CDR3 is CASSLDLGGRSDTQYF. The CDR3 coding sequence is TGCGCCAGCAGCTTGGACCTCGGGGGACGGTCAGATACGCAGTATTTT. The genes are TRBV5-1 and TRBJ2-3; D perhaps matches TRBD2 (6 bases). V lost 0 bases to trimming and J lost 4 bases, with 15 bases between them. The length of the CDR3 is 16 residues. CDR1 is SGHRS and CDR2 is YFSETQ in the germline V gene.

The chain has TRBV4-1 and TRBJ1-5; D not resolved. This CDR3 has 14 residues. V lost 0 bases and J lost 4, with 7 bases in between. CDR1 is MGHRA, CDR2 YSYEKL, per germline. In DNA form, the CDR3 reads TGCGCCAGCAGCCAAGATTCAGTTAATCAGCCCCAGCATTTT. This gives the protein CASSQDSVNQPQHF.

The table lists this clone with a few counts. J is TRBJ1-1 and V is TRBV20-1, with D unclear. V was shortened by 2 bases and J by 8 bases, with 6 bases between the two germline ends. This CDR3 spans 10 amino acids. CDR1 and CDR2 from the germline V gene are DFQATT and SNEGSKA (reference sequence). The CDR3 sequence is CSARRTEAFF. The CDR3 DNA reads TGCAGTGCTAGAAGGACGGAAGCTTTCTTT.

Regarding this clone: This likely reflects a read error, since a far larger clone is one base away. The CDR3 protein is CASSLPGSGASVLTF. In nucleotides, the CDR3 is TGTGCCAGCAGCTTGCCCGGGTCAGGGGCCAGCGTCCTGACTTTC. The chain couples TRBV5-6 to TRBJ2-6; D is perhaps TRBD1 (6 bases). CDR1 is SGHDT and CDR2 is YYEEEE in the germline V gene. The CDR3 length is 15 residues. The complete variable domain, with remaining parts taken from reference TRBV5-6 and TRBJ2-6, reads DAGVTQSPTHLIKTRGQQVTLRCSPKSGHDTVSWYQQALGQGPQFIFQYYEEEERQRGNFPDRFSGHQFPNYSSELNVNALLLGDSALYLCASSLPGSGASVLTFGAGSRLTVL.